The clone carrying this T cell receptor beta chain was seen a handful of times. The genes are named according to mouse. Clones were sequenced by immunoSEQ multiplex PCR, and TCRdb holds only the in-frame ones, with some missing. The table lists some 5,700 clones, about 50% of them singletons. Specified time point: mouse harvest day 14 after allogeneic transplant. Each mouse received 10^7 T-cell-depleted marrow cells plus 10^6 splenic CD5+ T cells by tail vein. The data derive from a study of tissue T cells after allogeneic stem cell transplantation. This sequence was found in a female BALB/c mouse given C57BL/6 T cells with graft-versus-host disease after an allogeneic hematopoietic cell transplant. Input material: gut tissue.

The CDR3 loop is CASSLDRVEQYF. The covered CDR3 bases are TGTGCCAGCAGTCTTGACAGGGTGGAACAGTAC. The chain joins TRBV26 to TRBJ2-7; 7 bases line up with TRBD1. The read ends 1 residue shy of where the CDR3 ends; the end is completed using the germline J gene. V gave up 3 bases and J gave up 7 bases; unmatched junction bases: 3. This CDR3 has 12 residues. The germline V gene encodes CDR1 KGHPV and CDR2 FQNQEV (reference sequence).